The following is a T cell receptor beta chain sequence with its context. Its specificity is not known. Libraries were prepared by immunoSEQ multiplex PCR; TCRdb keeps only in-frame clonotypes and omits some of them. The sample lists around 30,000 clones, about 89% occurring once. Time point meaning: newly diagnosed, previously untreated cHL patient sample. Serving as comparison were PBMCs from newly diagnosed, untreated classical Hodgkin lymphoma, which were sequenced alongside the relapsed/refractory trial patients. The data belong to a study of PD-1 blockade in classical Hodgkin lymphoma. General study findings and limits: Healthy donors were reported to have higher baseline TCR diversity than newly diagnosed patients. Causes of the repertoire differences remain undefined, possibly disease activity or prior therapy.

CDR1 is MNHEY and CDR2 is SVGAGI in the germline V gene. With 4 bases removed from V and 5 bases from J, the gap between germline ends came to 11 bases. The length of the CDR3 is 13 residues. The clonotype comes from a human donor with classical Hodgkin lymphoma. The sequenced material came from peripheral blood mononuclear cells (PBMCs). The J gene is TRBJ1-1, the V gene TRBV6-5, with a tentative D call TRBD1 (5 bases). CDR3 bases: TGTGCCAGCAGTTCTCTTCGGGGGACTGAAGCTTTCTTT. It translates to CASSSLRGTEAFF.